The 30 T cell receptor beta chains presented below share a single source sample, sequenced in a study of spatial heterogeneity in lung cancer. Study outcomes and limitations: The number of expanded tumor alpha and beta chains correlated with mutation number.

From the 5' RACE reads, TCRdb called clonotypes with MiXCR, one entry per CDR3 protein. Seen here are about 7,000 distinct CDR3 sequences, 11% to 15% observed once, and the top ten hold more than 7%. Stated time point: sample taken at primary tumor resection. No antigen has been identified for these receptors. The source material was lung tumor tissue, sampled at surgery. These receptors originate from a female donor with early-stage non-small cell lung cancer.

The chain joins TRBV20-1 to TRBJ2-1; D remains unclear. The CDR3 runs 13 residues. Germline assignment: CDR1 DFQATT and CDR2 SNEGSKA (reference sequence). V lost 1 base and J 8 bases, leaving 12 bases between the germline ends. This chain's CDR3 is CSARAPHSDEQFF. In DNA form, the CDR3 reads TGCAGTGCTAGAGCCCCCCACTCGGATGAGCAGTTCTTC.

In its sample, this clonotype is medium-sized. The chain carries TRBV20-1 and TRBJ2-5; 7 nucleotides match TRBD2. CDR1 and CDR2 (germline): DFQATT, SNEGSKA (reference sequence). V was pared by 6 bases and J by 2 bases, with 9 bases of the junction left unmatched. The CDR3 loop spans 14 amino acids. The CDR3 DNA is TGCAGTGCCCCCCCGGGGGGATCGCAAGAGACCCAGTACTTC. This codes for CSAPPGGSQETQYF.

By its share, this clonotype is medium-sized. This chain links TRBV3-1 with TRBJ2-5, with a tentative D call TRBD1 (6 bases). Trimming took off 1 base at V and 5 bases at J, with 8 bases between the two ends. Germline V gene lookup returns CDR1 LGHDT and CDR2 YNNKEL (reference sequence). The CDR3 contains 13 residues. The CDR3 bases are TGTGCCAGCAGCCAAGCAGGGGCGGAGACCCAGTACTTC. This sequence encodes CASSQAGAETQYF.

This clonotype came up many times. This chain links TRBV3-1 with TRBJ2-7; perhaps TRBD1 as D (5 bases). The length of the CDR3 is 13 residues. V shed 8 bases and J shed 5 bases, with 16 bases lying between them. Germline V gives CDR1 LGHDT, CDR2 YNNKEL (reference sequence). CDR3 nucleotides: TGTGCCAGCGGGAATCGACAGACCCACGAGCAGTACTTC. This codes for CASGNRQTHEQYF.

This clonotype was counted many times. This chain links TRBV7-9 with TRBJ2-5, with 7 bases lining up with TRBD2. CDR3 length: 13 amino acids. V shed 10 bases and J 3 bases; nucleotides not matched to a gene: 8. Looked up from germline, CDR1 is SEHNR and CDR2 is FQNEAQ (reference sequence). CDR3 protein: CATHRAGEETQYF. The CDR3 bases are TGTGCCACGCACCGGGCGGGGGAAGAGACCCAGTACTTC.

V usage is TRBV20-1 and J usage is TRBJ2-1; 10 positions match TRBD2. The CDR3 is made up of 21 amino acids. The V gene's germline CDR1 is DFQATT and CDR2 SNEGSKA (reference sequence). The J segment lost 4 bases and the V segment lost 0 bases, leaving 21 bases of the junction unmatched. The CDR3 spells CSARDHYVSGRDVYLYNEQFF. In DNA form, the CDR3 reads TGCAGTGCTAGAGATCATTACGTAAGCGGGAGGGACGTATACCTTTACAATGAGCAGTTCTTC.

The CDR3 sequence: CATSRVPGNTEAFF. The CDR3 DNA reads TGTGCCACCAGCAGAGTTCCAGGGAACACTGAAGCTTTCTTT. The chain is built from TRBV15 and TRBJ1-1; no clear D. Germline loops: CDR1 LNHNV, CDR2 YYDKDF (reference sequence). The V gene lost 1 base and the J gene lost 1 base, with 7 bases spanning the gap. This CDR3 is 14 amino acids long.

This clonotype was detected ten times or more. V is TRBV7-2 and J is TRBJ2-7, with D perhaps TRBD1 (5 bases). CDR3 length: 14 residues. CDR1 and CDR2 (germline): SGHTA, FQGNSA. V gave up 3 bases and J gave up 1 base, with 10 bases separating them. The CDR3 protein is CASSFATGSYEQYF. The DNA of the CDR3 is TGTGCCAGCAGCTTTGCAACAGGTTCCTACGAGCAGTACTTC.

This clonotype was picked up many times. This chain uses TRBV28 with TRBJ2-3, with 7 bases fitting TRBD2. Germline CDR1 is MDHEN and CDR2 is SYDVKM. After removal of 6 bases from V and 4 bases from J, the junction contained 13 bases not matched to a gene. This CDR3 is 16 amino acids long. Here the CDR3 DNA reads TGTGCCAGCAGCTCCTTCTCGGCGGGGGTGTCAGATACGCAGTATTTT. The encoded protein is CASSSFSAGVSDTQYF.

This clonotype was counted a few times. This chain links TRBV30 with TRBJ2-5; 7 nucleotides match TRBD1. V dropped 0 bases and J dropped 3; count of bases not matched to a gene: 7. The CDR3 contains 15 residues. Germline V gives CDR1 GTSNPN, CDR2 SVGIG (reference sequence). CDR3 amino acids: CAWSVHRGSEETQYF. The CDR3 DNA reads as TGTGCCTGGAGTGTACACAGGGGTAGCGAAGAGACCCAGTACTTC.

In this sample, this clonotype is medium-sized. The chain links TRBV27 to TRBJ2-1; 7 nucleotides align to TRBD2. Germline-derived CDR1 and CDR2 are MNHEY and SMNVEV (reference sequence). The CDR3 has 12 residues. V was pared by 8 bases and J by 9 bases, with 7 bases of the junction left unmatched. The CDR3 bases are TGTGCCAGCGGGGGGGTTGGTTTTGAGCAGTTCTTC. It specifies CASGGVGFEQFF.

Many counts were recorded for this clonotype. V gene TRBV12-3 or TRBV12-4 combines with J gene TRBJ2-7; D call uncertain. This CDR3 is 13 amino acids long. The ends were cut back, 3 bases at V and 6 bases at J, with 12 bases in the middle. The CDR3: CASSFGLVVEQYF. The CDR3, as DNA: TGTGCCAGCAGTTTTGGCCTAGTGGTCGAGCAGTACTTC.

There are many counts of this clonotype. The CDR3 nucleotides read TGTGCCTGGGGCCGCAGGGTGTATGGCTACACCTTC. The encoded protein is CAWGRRVYGYTF. The rearrangement joins TRBV30 to TRBJ1-2; D possibly corresponds to TRBD1 (5 bases). V lost 5 bases and J lost 5, with 12 bases in between. CDR3 length: 12 amino acids. Germline V gene sequence: CDR1 GTSNPN, CDR2 SVGIG (reference sequence).

This clonotype was seen repeatedly, ten times or more. This chain connects TRBV29-1 to TRBJ1-2; tentatively, D is TRBD1 (6 bases). CDR1 is SQVTM, CDR2 ANQGSEA, per germline. The CDR3 spans 15 residues. V was cut by 2 bases and J by 1 base, with 14 bases left in between. This chain's CDR3 is CSVESRGALNYGYTF. The DNA for the CDR3 is TGCAGCGTTGAATCACGGGGGGCTCTTAACTATGGCTACACCTTC.

V usage is TRBV6-5 and J usage is TRBJ1-3; D is uncertain. There are 13 residues in the CDR3. Per the germline V gene, CDR1 is MNHEY and CDR2 is SVGAGI. With 4 bases removed from V and 4 bases from J, the gap between germline ends came to 8 bases. CDR3 sequence: CASSLRKGNTIYF. CDR3 sequence (DNA): TGTGCCAGCAGTTTACGGAAAGGAAACACCATATATTTT.

In its sample, this clonotype ranks as medium-sized. The J gene is TRBJ2-2, the V gene TRBV6-2 or TRBV6-3; 7 bases are shared with TRBD1. CDR1 is MNHEY, CDR2 SVGEGT, per germline. J gave up 5 bases and V 6 bases, and 6 bases lay outside the gene matches. The CDR3 is 14 amino acids. The CDR3 sequence: CASRRQGYTGELFF. The DNA of the CDR3 is TGTGCCAGCAGAAGACAGGGATATACCGGGGAGCTGTTTTTT.

By frequency in the sample, this clonotype is medium-sized. V is TRBV6-5 and J is TRBJ1-6, with no clear D. This CDR3 comprises 16 residues. The V gene lost 3 bases and the J gene lost 5 bases, with 14 bases spanning the gap. Germline CDR1 is MNHEY and CDR2 is SVGAGI. CDR3 loop: CASSYNQGWNNSPLHF. The DNA for the CDR3 is TGTGCCAGCAGTTATAATCAAGGGTGGAATAATTCACCCCTCCACTTT.

By share of the sample, this clonotype is medium-sized. The chain carries TRBV5-4 and TRBJ2-5; D tentatively reads TRBD1 or TRBD2 (5 bases each). Germline V lookup: CDR1 SGHNT, CDR2 YYREEE (reference sequence). Deletions cut 3 bases from V and 3 bases from J, with 15 bases between. The CDR3 runs 15 residues. The CDR3 protein is CASSYLGRIEETQYF. In nucleotides, the CDR3 is TGTGCCAGCAGCTACCTGGGACGCATAGAAGAGACCCAGTACTTC.

This clonotype ranks as medium-sized (0.01 to 0.1%). This chain connects TRBV7-9 to TRBJ1-5; D not certain. Between the trimmed V and J ends, which lost 5 bases and 3 bases, there was a span of 11 bases. Germline assignment: CDR1 SEHNR and CDR2 FQNEAQ (reference sequence). The CDR3 runs to 14 residues. Here the CDR3 reads CASSSRTDNQPQHF. The CDR3 DNA reads TGTGCCAGCAGCAGTCGGACGGACAATCAGCCCCAGCATTTT.

This clonotype was observed at least ten times. At one of its ends the junction is not consistent with the germline gene, which may arise from a read error. The rearrangement uses TRBV7-6 and TRBJ2-3; TRBD1 matches at 8 bases. The CDR3 contains 15 residues. Germline CDR1 reads SGHVS; CDR2 reads FNYEAQ. The CDR3 spells CVSSPDRGLTDTQYF. Here the CDR3 DNA reads TGTGTCAGCAGCCCCGACAGGGGTCTGACAGATACGCAGTATTTT.

The rearrangement joins TRBV10-3 to TRBJ2-7, with D maybe TRBD2 (6 bases). The CDR3 totals 14 residues. V lost 3 bases to trimming and J lost 3 bases, with 12 bases between them. Germline loops: CDR1 ENHRY, CDR2 SYGVKD. CDR3 in DNA: TGTGCCATCAGTGAACCGGGACTGTACTACGAGCAGTACTTC. It encodes CAISEPGLYYEQYF.

The rearrangement joins TRBV2 to TRBJ1-1, with D maybe TRBD1 (6 bases). Germline CDR1 reads SNHLY; CDR2 reads FYNNEI. The ends were cut back, 5 bases at V and 9 bases at J, with 10 bases in the middle. The CDR3 has 11 residues. The CDR3 is CASSPQGKAFF. Written as DNA, the CDR3 is TGTGCCAGCAGTCCCCAGGGGAAAGCTTTCTTT. The complete variable domain, with remaining parts taken from reference TRBV2 and TRBJ1-1, reads EPEVTQTPSHQVTQMGQEVILRCVPISNHLYFYWYRQILGQKVEFLVSFYNNEISEKSEIFDDQFSVERPDGSNFTLKIRSTKLEDSAMYFCASSPQGKAFFGQGTRLTVV.

This clonotype was seen at least ten times. The conserved phenylalanine or tryptophan normally closing the CDR3 is absent here, so this likely arose from a read error. The limits of the CDR3 on the DNA are not certain, so only TCRdb's listed CDR3 is given. This chain links TRBV7-9 with TRBJ1-3. The CDR3 length equals 11 residues, ends included. Looked up from germline, CDR1 is SEHNR and CDR2 is FQNEAQ (reference sequence). This CDR3 is CASSSLRRQAV.

This rearrangement joins TRBV6-5 to TRBJ1-6; D uncertain. Germline assignment: CDR1 MNHEY and CDR2 SVGAGI. This CDR3 has 16 residues. V was pared by 0 bases and J by 1 base, with 7 bases between. The CDR3 nucleotides read TGTGCCAGCAGTTACTCCCCTCGATCCTATAATTCACCCCTCCACTTT. Protein sequence: CASSYSPRSYNSPLHF.

This clonotype was recorded a few times. This chain's CDR3 is CSASSSGTANTGELFF. CDR3 coding DNA: TGCAGTGCTAGTAGCAGCGGGACGGCGAACACCGGGGAGCTGTTTTTT. The J gene is TRBJ2-2, the V gene TRBV20-1; 7 nucleotides align to TRBD2. The J segment lost 0 bases and the V segment lost 3 bases, leaving 7 bases of the junction unmatched. The CDR3 extends over 16 amino acids. The V gene's germline CDR1 is DFQATT and CDR2 SNEGSKA (reference sequence).

This clonotype was seen at least ten times. The V and J genes are TRBV7-8 and TRBJ2-2; 9 nucleotides align to TRBD1. The CDR3 is 16 residues long. The J segment lost 7 bases and the V segment lost 0 bases, leaving 6 bases of the junction unmatched. The germline V gene encodes CDR1 SGHVS and CDR2 FQNEAQ. The DNA of the CDR3 is TGTGCCAGCAGCTTAGCCCTCGGACAGGGGCACGGGGAGCTGTTTTTT. Protein product: CASSLALGQGHGELFF. Drawing the rest from reference TRBV7-8 and TRBJ2-2, the complete variable domain is GAGVSQSPRYKVAKRGQDVALRCDPISGHVSLFWYQQALGQGPEFLTYFQNEAQLDKSGLPSDRFFAERPEGSVSTLKIQRTQQEDSAVYLCASSLALGQGHGELFFGEGSRLTVL.

This clonotype showed up many times. The chain employs TRBV7-2 and TRBJ2-3; D is undetermined. Per the germline V gene, CDR1 is SGHTA and CDR2 is FQGNSA. V was cut by 1 base and J by 4 bases, with 6 bases left in between. The CDR3 has 13 amino acids. This CDR3 is CASSLDGSDTQYF. DNA for the CDR3: TGTGCCAGCAGCTTAGACGGTTCAGATACGCAGTATTTT.

This clonotype was seen just once. The CDR3 nucleotides read TGCAGCGTATGGGACAGGGCGATCAATGAGCAGTTCTTC. Its translation is CSVWDRAINEQFF. The V gene is TRBV29-1, the J gene TRBJ2-1; 9 bases are a match to TRBD1. V trimming: 6 bases; J trimming: 6 bases; junction bases outside the gene matches: 6. The germline gives CDR1 SQVTM, CDR2 ANQGSEA. This CDR3 is built from 13 residues.

Ten or more counts support this clonotype. The rearrangement uses TRBV7-2 and TRBJ2-2; 7 bases match TRBD1. V lost 5 bases to trimming and J lost 5 bases; unmatched junction nucleotides: 8. The CDR3 covers 15 residues. CDR1 is SGHTA, CDR2 FQGNSA, per germline. The CDR3 DNA reads TGTGCCAGCAGCCCCTCGGGACAGCCAACCGGGGAGCTGTTTTTT. It codes for CASSPSGQPTGELFF.

Many counts were recorded for this clonotype. V usage is TRBV5-1 and J usage is TRBJ2-1; 10 nucleotides agree with TRBD1. Looked up from germline, CDR1 is SGHRS and CDR2 is YFSETQ. The CDR3 has 15 amino acids. Trimming removed 7 bases from V and 6 bases from J; junction bases left unmatched: 10. The CDR3 loop reads CASGGTGAISNEQFF. Written as DNA, the CDR3 is TGCGCCAGCGGGGGGACAGGGGCCATCTCCAATGAGCAGTTCTTC. Variable domain in full (rest from reference TRBV5-1 and TRBJ2-1): KAGVTQTPRYLIKTRGQQVTLSCSPISGHRSVSWYQQTPGQGLQFLFEYFSETQRNKGNFPGRFSGRQFSNSRSEMNVSTLELGDSALYLCASGGTGAISNEQFFGPGTRLTVL.